The following is a T cell receptor beta chain sequence with its context. Its antigen specificity is not known. There are no base qualities to consult, and no much larger clone falls within one base. This record comes from a study of blood T cell repertoires in COVID-19 (dated by TCRdb to 2019 to 2021). About the investigation overall: Collaborator samples came from the United States, Italy and Spain and covered acute and convalescent phases of COVID-19. A freely available public database, intended as a resource for researchers studying the immune response to SARS-CoV-2, is where the repertoires were released. A de-identified subject ID, COVID-19 status, age in years and sex were almost always included in the sample metadata. The prospective study material was composed of cDNA or gDNA derived from T cells, B-cell-depleted T cells, or PBMCs. The samples were drawn from the first 160 participants of the ongoing ImmuneRACE study and from 1,254 subjects provided by 6 global collaborators. Where HLA class I and class II types were available, the types were taken from metadata supplied by the sample provider, not from assay-based typing. The dataset comprised deeply sampled blood TCRbeta repertoires from subjects exposed to, actively infected with, or recovered from COVID-19. The investigation overall reported the following: Clinical and demographic metadata were provided uncurated, with the amount varying by source and participant.

In the prospective study, participants were roughly 18 to 90 years old, resided in about two dozen geographic areas of the United States, and were enrolled through a virtual design. In the prospective study, participants were assigned to cohorts based on the clinical history participants reported in a screening survey and a study questionnaire. Recovered participants in ImmuneRACE Cohort 3 were defined as having two consecutive negative NP/OP PCR tests, clearance from a healthcare professional, or resolution of symptoms. In the prospective study, mobile phlebotomists collected whole blood, serum and a nasopharyngeal or oropharyngeal swab from each participant. Over an approximately 2-month period, participants in the prospective study had the option of providing additional blood draws and questionnaires. Prospective study blood samples were shipped either frozen or at room temperature before DNA extraction.

The CDR3 numbers 16 residues from cysteine through phenylalanine. Only the CDR3 part of the read is kept: 48 bases, read in frame from the first base. V is pared back by 3 bases and J by 1 base, with 15 bases lying between the germline termini. CDR1 and CDR2, per the germline V gene, are KGHSH and LQKENI. The immunoSEQ Assay, a bias-controlled multiplex PCR, was used to amplify TCRbeta CDR3 regions from genomic DNA. On the study's bioinformatics: Nucleated cell counts per sample were estimated from amplification of reference gene primers within the assay. To quantify the absolute abundance of each unique TCRbeta CDR3 rearrangement, sequence reads were collapsed and filtered. For each sample, productive Simpson clonality was calculated as the square root of Simpson's diversity index across productive rearrangements. Entries here come from immuneACCESS through TCRdb and include only in-frame sequences with V and J called. Some clones fail to appear in such tables; in the studies checked, an unresolved V gene covers under half of the shortfall, and the cause of the remainder is unknown. That table gives V, J and clone size, and the DNA gave D and trimming. The sample table shows 150,000 to 200,000 clones, and roughly 88% are seen once. Of the sample, roughly 13% is held by the ten largest clones.

Sequenced sample: PBMCs or T cells enriched from blood (not recorded which). This TCR derives from a woman in her sixties or seventies who had recovered from COVID-19. The sequence links TRBV18 to TRBJ1-1; a weak D assignment points to TRBD1 (6 bases agree). The CDR3 has the sequence CASSPQGRGTNTEAFF. The sequenced DNA is TGTGCCAGCTCACCCCAGGGGAGAGGAACGAACACTGAAGCTTTCTTT.